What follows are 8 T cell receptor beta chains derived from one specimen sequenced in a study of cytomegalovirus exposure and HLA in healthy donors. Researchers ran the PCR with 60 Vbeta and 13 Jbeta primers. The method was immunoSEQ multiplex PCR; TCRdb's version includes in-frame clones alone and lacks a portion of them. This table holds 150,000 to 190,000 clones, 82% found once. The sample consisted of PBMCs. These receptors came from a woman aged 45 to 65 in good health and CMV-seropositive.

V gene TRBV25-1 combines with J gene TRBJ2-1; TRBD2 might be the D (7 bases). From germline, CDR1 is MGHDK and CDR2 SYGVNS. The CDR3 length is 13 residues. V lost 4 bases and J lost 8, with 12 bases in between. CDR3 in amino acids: CASSATGRDEQFF. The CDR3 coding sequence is TGTGCCAGCAGTGCAACAGGGAGGGATGAGCAGTTCTTC.

The CDR3 here is CASSGGTRPYEQYF. The CDR3 DNA is TGTGCCAGCAGTGGGGGGACTAGACCCTACGAGCAGTACTTC. J is TRBJ2-7 and V is TRBV6-1, with TRBD2 matching over 8 bases. With 4 bases clipped from V and 2 bases from J, the junction kept 4 bases outside the gene matches. Per the germline V gene, CDR1 is MNHNS and CDR2 is SASEGT. This CDR3 region has 14 residues.

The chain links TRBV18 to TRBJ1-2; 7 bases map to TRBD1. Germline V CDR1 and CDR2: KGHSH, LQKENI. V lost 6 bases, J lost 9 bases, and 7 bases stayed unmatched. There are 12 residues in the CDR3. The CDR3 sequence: CASSRQGDRYTF. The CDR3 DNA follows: TGTGCCAGCTCCCGACAGGGAGATCGCTACACCTTC.

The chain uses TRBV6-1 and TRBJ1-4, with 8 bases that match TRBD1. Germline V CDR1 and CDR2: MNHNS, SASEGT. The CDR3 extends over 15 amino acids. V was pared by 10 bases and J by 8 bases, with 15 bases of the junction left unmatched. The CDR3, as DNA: TGTGCCACCTATCCCAAAAGGACAGGGTGGGAAAAACTGTTTTTT. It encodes CATYPKRTGWEKLFF.

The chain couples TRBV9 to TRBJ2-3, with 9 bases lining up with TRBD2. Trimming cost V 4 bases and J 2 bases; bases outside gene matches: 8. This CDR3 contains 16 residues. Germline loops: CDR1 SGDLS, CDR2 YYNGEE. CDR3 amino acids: CASSPRAGGNTDTQYF. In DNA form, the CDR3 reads TGTGCCAGCAGCCCCCGAGCGGGGGGTAACACAGATACGCAGTATTTT.

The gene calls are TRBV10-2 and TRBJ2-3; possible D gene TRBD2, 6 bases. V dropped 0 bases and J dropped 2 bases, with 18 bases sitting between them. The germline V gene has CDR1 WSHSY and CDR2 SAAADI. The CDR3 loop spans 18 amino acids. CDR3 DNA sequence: TGCGCCAGCAGTGAGTCGTGGCGGGGTGATTATCACACAGATACGCAGTATTTT. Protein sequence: CASSESWRGDYHTDTQYF.

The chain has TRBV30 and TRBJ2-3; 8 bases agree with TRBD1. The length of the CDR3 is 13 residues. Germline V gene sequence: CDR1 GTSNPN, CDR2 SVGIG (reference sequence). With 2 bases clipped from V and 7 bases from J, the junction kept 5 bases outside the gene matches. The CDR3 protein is CAWSNDRGNTQYF. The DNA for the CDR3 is TGTGCCTGGAGTAATGACAGGGGTAATACGCAGTATTTT. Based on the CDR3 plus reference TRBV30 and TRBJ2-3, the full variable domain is SQTIHQWPATLVQPVGSPLSLECTVEGTSNPNLYWYRQAAGRGLQLLFYSVGIGQISSEVPQNLSASRPQDRQFILSSKKLLLSDSGFYLCAWSNDRGNTQYFGPGTRLTVL.

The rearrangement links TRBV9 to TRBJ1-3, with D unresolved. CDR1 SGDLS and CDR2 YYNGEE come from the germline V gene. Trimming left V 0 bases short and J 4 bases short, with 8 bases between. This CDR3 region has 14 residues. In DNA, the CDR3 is TGTGCCAGCAGCGTAGCGGCAGGAGGAAACACCATATATTTT. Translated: CASSVAAGGNTIYF.